This TCR beta chain was identified during a study of a mutant IDH1 vaccine in newly diagnosed glioma (dated by TCRdb to 2020 to 2023). About the study as a whole: Vaccination was initiated 4-6 weeks after radiotherapy alone, or concurrently with temozolomide cycles in the chemotherapy-containing groups. The week-35 safety follow-up was designated visit V12, and the week-47 end of study was designated visit V13. Of the approximately 32 treated patients, approximately 62% were male and 37.5% were female, and the mean age was approximately 40 years. Peripheral blood samples were drawn at six visits, namely V03 (baseline), V05, V07, V10, V12 and V13. Before enrollment, most patients had been given radiochemotherapy with temozolomide as standard therapy, while the rest had received either radiotherapy alone or temozolomide alone. Longitudinal TCRB deep sequencing was performed for roughly 25 treated patients wherever samples were available for exploratory analyses. What the research found in general, with its limitations: Availability determined which PBMC samples were chosen for TCRB deep sequencing. Across multiple MHC alleles, vaccine-induced immune responses were seen in more than 80% of patients. Changes in the top peripheral T cell clonotypes picked up by TCRB sequencing did not appear to be linked to pseudoprogression. The authors noted that analyses of patient blood samples could not be reproduced because of sample limitations.

Library generation was performed with the immunoSEQ multiplex PCR assay. Rearranged TCR beta chain sequences were amplified using the hsTCRB Kit according to the manufacturer's protocol. TCRB libraries were sequenced on an Illumina MiSeq. The paper's data handling went like this. The proprietary platform of the kit vendor was used for demultiplexing, trimming and gene mapping. TCRdb mirrors the immuneACCESS table, restricted to in-frame sequences. Some clones are absent from its copies; in checked studies, under half trace to an unresolved V gene, and the reason for the others is unknown. From that table come the V and J calls and clone size; the DNA was used to work out D and trimming. A total of about 68,000 clones appear in this sample, less than 90% of them only once. The biggest ten clones account for approximately 12% of the sample. Unmatched junction bases come to 10, with V trimmed by 5 bases and J by 9 bases. The CDR3 numbers 14 residues from cysteine through phenylalanine. The CDR3 DNA has 42 bases and is translated from base 1. The germline V gene (reference sequence) specifies LNHDA as CDR1 and SQIVND as CDR2.

A word on this clone: No cognate antigen has been identified for it. It has no much larger one-base neighbor in the sample; base qualities were not kept.

The time point tag for this specimen amounts to: week 35, safety follow-up. Each vaccine dose, consisting of 300 ug of a 20-mer mutant IDH1 peptide in Montanide, was administered subcutaneously with topical imiquimod. Eight vaccinations were administered to patients in weeks 1, 3, 5, 7, 11, 15, 19 and 23, corresponding to visits V03 through V10. Newly diagnosed WHO grade 3 or 4 IDH1-mutant astrocytomas showing loss of nuclear ATRX were present in the donors. The samples were drawn from NOA16, a multicentre, single-arm, open-label phase I trial in Germany that tested a mutant IDH1 peptide vaccine in humans for the first time. Genomic DNA for TCRB sequencing was extracted from EDTA blood using the DNeasy Blood and Tissue Kit.

Recombination connected TRBV19 to TRBJ1-5, with 7 middle bases fitting TRBD1. The material was PBMCs, obtained from a glioma patient whose treatment included an IDH1 peptide vaccine. The sequence came from a man younger than 30 with glioma. The CDR3 has the sequence CASSQGDRRWPQHF. The nucleotide sequence is given as TGTGCCAGTAGTCAGGGGGACCGTAGGTGGCCCCAGCATTTT.